These 23 T cell receptor beta chains originate from one sample sequenced in a study of T-cell reconstitution after alpha-beta-depleted transplantation in children listed by TCRdb under 2016. The library relied on PCR. The instrument was an Illumina HiSeq 2500. TCR libraries were prepared with molecular barcoding, using unique molecular identifiers to normalize TCRbeta repertoire quantification. The public reads were reprocessed in TCRdb via fastp at Q25 and MiXCR, keeping in-frame beta chains. Rows with a matching CDR3 protein are joined into one entry that keeps the most common DNA and genes. The sample profile shows over 200,000 distinct CDR3 sequences; about a tenth of them were found once. Clones ranked in the top ten supply approximately 5.9% of the sample. Sequences were derived from PBMCs from the stem cell graft donor, sampled from the stem cell graft. The receptors derive from a human donor who donated a stem cell graft to a child with acute lymphoblastic leukemia.

In this sample, this clonotype turned up once. The V and J genes are TRBV9 and TRBJ2-3; 9 nucleotides match TRBD2. The CDR3 runs 19 residues. J was trimmed by 4 bases and V by 0 bases; bases with no gene match: 15. Germline assignment: CDR1 SGDLS and CDR2 YYNGEE. CDR3 sequence: CASSVDRSAGGPLSDTQYF. The CDR3 region has the DNA TGTGCCAGCAGCGTAGATCGATCGGCGGGGGGGCCTCTCTCAGATACGCAGTATTTT.

The sample holds many counts of this clonotype. The chain combines TRBV4-1 with TRBJ2-2; possibly TRBD1 for D (6 bases). Per germline, CDR1 MGHRA and CDR2 YSYEKL. The V gene lost 0 bases and the J gene lost 6 bases, with 17 bases spanning the gap. The CDR3 consists of 17 residues. The CDR3: CASSQDGPGVIAGELFF. The CDR3 bases are TGCGCCAGCAGCCAAGACGGGCCAGGGGTAATCGCCGGGGAGCTGTTTTTT.

The chain has TRBV29-1 and TRBJ2-7; D could derive from TRBD1 or TRBD2 (6 bases each). Trimming removed 7 bases at V and 3 bases at J, with 16 bases between. Per the germline V gene, CDR1 is SQVTM and CDR2 is ANQGSEA. The CDR3 runs 13 residues. DNA for the CDR3: TGCAGCGGGAGGGACAAGGGCAACTACGAGCAGTACTTC. Translated: CSGRDKGNYEQYF.

This clonotype was seen at least ten times. The chain couples TRBV12-3 or TRBV12-4 to TRBJ2-3; tentative D call: TRBD2 (5 bases). The ends were cut back, 3 bases at V and 3 bases at J, with 13 bases in the middle. This CDR3 contains 15 residues. CDR3 amino acids: CASSLRVQGTDTQYF. As DNA, the CDR3 is TGTGCCAGCAGTTTGCGGGTTCAAGGGACAGATACGCAGTATTTT.

The chain has TRBV2 and TRBJ1-1; TRBD1 aligns across 7 bases. V lost 6 bases, J lost 5 bases, and 15 bases stayed unmatched. Germline V gene sequence: CDR1 SNHLY, CDR2 FYNNEI. The CDR3 runs 16 residues. CDR3 protein: CASSPAATGVETEAFF. CDR3 DNA: TGTGCCAGCAGCCCCGCTGCCACAGGGGTGGAAACTGAAGCTTTCTTT.

This clonotype was seen repeatedly, ten times or more. The genes are TRBV24-1 and TRBJ2-1; a weak D match, TRBD1 (5 bases). Per the germline V gene, CDR1 is KGHDR and CDR2 is SFDVKD. This CDR3 contains 14 residues. V lost 1 base, J lost 7 bases, and 10 bases lay in between. The CDR3 region is CATSDFYRPNEQFF. The CDR3 DNA reads TGTGCCACCAGTGATTTCTACAGGCCGAATGAGCAGTTCTTC.

This rearrangement joins TRBV7-9 to TRBJ2-1; D is tentatively TRBD1 or TRBD2 (5 bases each). The CDR3 spans 17 residues. V lost 3 bases and J 3 bases, leaving 18 bases between the germline ends. The germline V gene encodes CDR1 SEHNR and CDR2 FQNEAQ (reference sequence). This CDR3 is CASSFGVGRQNYNEQFF. The DNA of the CDR3 is TGTGCCAGCAGCTTCGGAGTGGGACGGCAGAACTACAATGAGCAGTTCTTC.

This clonotype has a count of ten or more. V gene TRBV12-3 or TRBV12-4 combines with J gene TRBJ2-5; weak D call: TRBD2 (6 bases). The CDR3 has 16 residues. V lost 3 bases and J 2 bases, leaving 16 bases between the germline ends. The chain's CDR3 is CASSFRSGVNQETQYF. CDR3 bases: TGTGCCAGCAGTTTCAGATCGGGGGTTAATCAAGAGACCCAGTACTTC.

The rearrangement uses TRBV14 and TRBJ1-1; D gene uncertain. V lost 0 bases and J lost 2, with 10 bases in between. Germline V gene data show CDR1 as SGHDN and CDR2 as FVKESK. This CDR3 comprises 15 residues. CDR3 DNA: TGTGCCAGCAGCCAAGATCGCCAGACTAACACTGAAGCTTTCTTT. Translation gives CASSQDRQTNTEAFF. Drawing the rest from reference TRBV14 and TRBJ1-1, the complete variable domain is EAGVTQFPSHSVIEKGQTVTLRCDPISGHDNLYWYRRVMGKEIKFLLHFVKESKQDESGMPNNRFLAERTGGTYSTLKVQPAELEDSGVYFCASSQDRQTNTEAFFGQGTRLTVV.

This clonotype came up a few times. The chain carries TRBV29-1 and TRBJ2-3; 12 nucleotides line up with TRBD1. The V segment lost 4 bases and the J segment 4 bases; nucleotides outside the gene matches: 9. The CDR3 extends over 16 amino acids. Germline CDR1 and CDR2: SQVTM and ANQGSEA. CDR3 region: CSVGGGQGASSDTQYF. As DNA, the CDR3 is TGCAGCGTTGGGGGGGGACAGGGGGCTTCATCAGATACGCAGTATTTT.

The J gene is TRBJ2-1, the V gene TRBV5-1, with 9 bases lining up with TRBD1. The junction had 10 bases not matched to a gene; V was cut back by 1 base and J by 5 bases. Germline assignment: CDR1 SGHRS and CDR2 YFSETQ. This CDR3 spans 17 amino acids. The CDR3 region is CASSLTGGRFDHNEQFF. CDR3 coding DNA: TGCGCCAGCAGCTTGACAGGGGGCCGATTCGATCACAATGAGCAGTTCTTC.

In its sample, this clonotype was seen many times. This rearrangement joins TRBV27 to TRBJ1-1; TRBD1 might be the D (5 bases). The CDR3 contains 13 residues. Trimming pared 11 bases from V and 3 bases from J, leaving 16 bases between. Germline CDR1 reads MNHEY; CDR2 reads SMNVEV (reference sequence). The CDR3 here is CASQGAGHTEAFF. The CDR3 DNA reads TGTGCCTCCCAGGGAGCCGGTCACACTGAAGCTTTCTTT.

The V and J genes are TRBV7-2 and TRBJ2-7; D ambiguous. CDR3 length: 14 amino acids. Per the germline V gene, CDR1 is SGHTA and CDR2 is FQGNSA. Trimming shortened V by 0 bases and J by 0 bases, and 6 bases separated the two germline ends. The CDR3 is CASSLATDSYEQYF. Written as DNA, the CDR3 is TGTGCCAGCAGCTTAGCGACGGACTCCTACGAGCAGTACTTC.

This clonotype has a count of ten or more. This chain joins TRBV5-5 and TRBJ1-2; no reliable D call. Deletions cut 0 bases from V and 4 bases from J, with 16 bases between. Per germline, CDR1 SGHKS and CDR2 YYEKEE (reference sequence). This CDR3 contains 16 residues. The DNA for the CDR3 is TGTGCCAGCAGCTTGGCATTCGGGCCACCTGGCTATGGCTACACCTTC. Amino acid sequence: CASSLAFGPPGYGYTF.

This clonotype appeared many times. The chain couples TRBV20-1 to TRBJ1-1; no clear D. Germline loops: CDR1 DFQATT, CDR2 SNEGSKA (reference sequence). The CDR3 covers 11 residues. The ends were cut back, 7 bases at V and 6 bases at J, with 12 bases in the middle. The CDR3 spells CSGSNSPEAFF. The CDR3 DNA follows: TGCAGTGGTTCGAACAGCCCTGAAGCTTTCTTT.

This clonotype was observed many times. The genes are TRBV7-7 and TRBJ2-7, with D possibly TRBD1 on 6 matching bases. Germline CDR1 is SSHAT and CDR2 is FNYEAQ (reference sequence). Between the trimmed V and J ends, which lost 5 bases and 3 bases, there was a span of 14 bases. The CDR3 has 14 amino acids. This chain's CDR3 is CASSPGTSRYEQYF. For the CDR3, the DNA is TGTGCCAGCAGCCCCGGGACATCTCGCTACGAGCAGTACTTC.

V and J are TRBV11-2 and TRBJ1-4; D is possibly TRBD1 (5 bases). The germline CDR1 and CDR2 sequences are SGHAT and FQNNGV. This CDR3 is 15 amino acids long. V lost 8 bases, J lost 0 bases, and 13 bases lay in between. The CDR3 spells CASGAGPATNEKLFF. DNA of the CDR3: TGTGCCAGCGGGGCGGGACCCGCAACTAATGAAAAACTGTTTTTT.

This clonotype was seen ten or more times. J is TRBJ1-2 and V is TRBV12-3 or TRBV12-4; 7 positions agree with TRBD1. The junction had 9 bases not matched to a gene; V was cut back by 9 bases and J by 8 bases. CDR3 length: 12 residues. In DNA, the CDR3 is TGTGCCAGGAGGGGGCAAGGGAAGGGCTACACCTTC. Translated: CARRGQGKGYTF.

This clonotype was recorded at least ten times. The chain links TRBV5-6 to TRBJ2-2; 7 nucleotides align to TRBD1. Germline assignment: CDR1 SGHDT and CDR2 YYEEEE. J was trimmed by 3 bases and V by 1 base; bases with no gene match: 6. CDR3 size: 16 residues. The CDR3 reads CASSLSEGAHTGELFF. The CDR3 DNA follows: TGTGCCAGCAGCTTGAGCGAGGGGGCGCACACCGGGGAGCTGTTTTTT.

This clonotype showed up just a few times. V usage is TRBV19 and J usage is TRBJ2-3; perhaps TRBD2 as D (6 bases). The CDR3 spans 13 residues. Germline V lookup: CDR1 LNHDA, CDR2 SQIVND (reference sequence). V was shortened by 10 bases and J by 2 bases, with 13 bases between the two germline ends. The CDR3 DNA is TGTGCCACCCAGTCGGGGGACACAGATACGCAGTATTTT. As protein: CATQSGDTDTQYF.

This clonotype was counted many times. The chain recombines TRBV10-3 with TRBJ2-5; the match to TRBD2 covers 11 bases. The CDR3 has 16 residues. Per the germline V gene, CDR1 is ENHRY and CDR2 is SYGVKD. V lost 5 bases to trimming and J lost 1 base; unmatched junction nucleotides: 6. The CDR3 DNA follows: TGTGCCATCAGTCCTAGCGGGGGGACATCCCAAGAGACCCAGTACTTC. Residues: CAISPSGGTSQETQYF.

The V gene is TRBV7-2, the J gene TRBJ2-3; 16 bases agree with TRBD2. The V and J ends lost 3 bases and 0 bases, in that order; junction bases with no gene match: 15. The germline CDR1 and CDR2 sequences are SGHTA and FQGNSA. CDR3 length: 22 residues. The CDR3 region is CASSFLGKTGTSGGVSTDTQYF. The CDR3 bases are TGTGCCAGCAGCTTCTTAGGGAAAACCGGGACTAGCGGGGGGGTTAGCACAGATACGCAGTATTTT.

This clonotype has ten or more counts. The J gene is TRBJ2-3, the V gene TRBV19; D gene ambiguous. The V end was cut by 7 bases, the J end by 0 bases, with 8 bases between. The CDR3 covers 13 residues. In germline, CDR1 is LNHDA, CDR2 SQIVND (reference sequence). The CDR3 coding sequence is TGTGCCAGTAAGTGGGCTAGCACAGATACGCAGTATTTT. Amino acids: CASKWASTDTQYF.